Here is one T cell receptor beta chain with its context. Semi-nested PCR with Nested Universal Primer A followed constant-region reverse priming of full-length variable regions. TCRdb called the 5' RACE reads again in MiXCR, with one record for every CDR3 protein. Counted here are 35,000 to 50,000 distinct CDR3 sequences, approximately 30% occurring once; the ten biggest clones make up 4% to 5%. This CDR3 region has 14 residues. The germline V gene encodes CDR1 MGHRA and CDR2 YSYEKL. Germline trimming cut 4 bases from V and 5 bases from J; bases unmatched to any gene: 3. The specimen sequenced was tumor-infiltrating memory CD4+ T cells sorted from the breast tumor. Subset meaning: memory CD4+ T cells, CD4+CD45RO+CD25-. This clonotype was sampled from a female donor with breast cancer. V usage is TRBV4-1 and J usage is TRBJ2-3, with 10 bases aligning to TRBD2. The CDR3 is CASSPSGRGDTQYF. In DNA, the CDR3 is TGCGCCAGCAGCCCTAGCGGGAGAGGAGATACGCAGTATTTT.